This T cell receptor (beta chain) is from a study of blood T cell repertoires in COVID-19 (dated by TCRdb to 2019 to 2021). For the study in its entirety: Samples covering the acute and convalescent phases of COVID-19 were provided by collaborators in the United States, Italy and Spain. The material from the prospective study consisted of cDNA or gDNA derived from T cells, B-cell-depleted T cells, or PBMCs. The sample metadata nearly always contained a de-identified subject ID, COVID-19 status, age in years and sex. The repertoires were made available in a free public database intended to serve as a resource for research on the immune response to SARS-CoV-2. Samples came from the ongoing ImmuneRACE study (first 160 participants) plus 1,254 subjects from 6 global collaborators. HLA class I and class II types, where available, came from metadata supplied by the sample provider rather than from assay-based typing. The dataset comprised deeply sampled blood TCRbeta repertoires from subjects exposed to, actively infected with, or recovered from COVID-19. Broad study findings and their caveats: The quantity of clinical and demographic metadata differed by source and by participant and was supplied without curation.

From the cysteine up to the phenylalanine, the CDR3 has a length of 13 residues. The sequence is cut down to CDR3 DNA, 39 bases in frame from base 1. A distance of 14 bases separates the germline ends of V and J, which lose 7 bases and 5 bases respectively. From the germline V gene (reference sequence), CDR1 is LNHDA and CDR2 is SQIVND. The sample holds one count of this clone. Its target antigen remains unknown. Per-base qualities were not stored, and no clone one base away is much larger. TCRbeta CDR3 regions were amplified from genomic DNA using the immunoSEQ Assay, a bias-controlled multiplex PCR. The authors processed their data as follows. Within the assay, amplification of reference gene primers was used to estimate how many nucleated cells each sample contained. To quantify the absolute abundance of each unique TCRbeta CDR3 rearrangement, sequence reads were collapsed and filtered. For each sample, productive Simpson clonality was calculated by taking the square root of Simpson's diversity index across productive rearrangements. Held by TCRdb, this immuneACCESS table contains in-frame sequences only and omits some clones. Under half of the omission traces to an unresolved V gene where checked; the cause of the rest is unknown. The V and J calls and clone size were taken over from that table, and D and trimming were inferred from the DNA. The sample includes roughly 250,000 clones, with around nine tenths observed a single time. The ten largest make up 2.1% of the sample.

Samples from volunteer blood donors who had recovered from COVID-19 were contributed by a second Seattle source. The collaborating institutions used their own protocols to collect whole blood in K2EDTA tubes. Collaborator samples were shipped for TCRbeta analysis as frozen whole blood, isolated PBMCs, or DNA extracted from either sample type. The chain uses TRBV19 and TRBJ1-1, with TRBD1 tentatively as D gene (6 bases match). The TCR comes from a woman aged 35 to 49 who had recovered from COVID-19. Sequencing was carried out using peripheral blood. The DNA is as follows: TGTGCCAGTAATCATCAGGGGAAGACTGAAGCTTTCTTT. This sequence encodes CASNHQGKTEAFF.